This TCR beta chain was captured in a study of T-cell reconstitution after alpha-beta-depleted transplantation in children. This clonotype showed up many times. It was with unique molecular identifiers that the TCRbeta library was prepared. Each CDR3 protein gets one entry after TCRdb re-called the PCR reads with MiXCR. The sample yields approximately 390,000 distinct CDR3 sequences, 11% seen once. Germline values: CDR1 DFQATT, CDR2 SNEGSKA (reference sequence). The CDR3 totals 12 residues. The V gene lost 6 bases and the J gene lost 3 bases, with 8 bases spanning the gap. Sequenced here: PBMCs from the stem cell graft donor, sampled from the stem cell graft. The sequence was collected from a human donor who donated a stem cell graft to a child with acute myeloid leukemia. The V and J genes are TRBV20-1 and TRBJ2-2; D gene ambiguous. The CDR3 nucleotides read TGCAGTGCCCTTAGCCACACCGGGGAGCTGTTTTTT. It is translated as CSALSHTGELFF.